This T cell receptor (beta chain) was obtained from a study of T cell responses to AZD1222 COVID-19 vaccine. A remark on this clone: Its antigen is unidentified.

Whole-study results and caveats: Recipients of two AZD1222 doses showed rising Spike-specific TCR breadth and depth. The CD4 TCRs associated with vaccination extended across spike and predominated at 160-218 and 743-854.

The V end was cut by 0 bases, the J end by 4 bases, with 10 bases between. This CDR3 contains 15 residues. Germline lookup yields CDR1 ENHRY and CDR2 SYGVKD. Method: immunoSEQ multiplex PCR; TCRdb's copy keeps in-frame clones and lacks some. The profile shows fewer than 110,000 clones, less than 95% of them singletons. Sequences were derived from peripheral blood, sampled on day 0 of AZD1222 vaccination. The chain carries TRBV10-3 and TRBJ1-5; tentatively, D is TRBD1 (5 bases). The receptor was isolated from an adult in good health. The CDR3 sequence is CAISESGQGNQPQHF. In DNA form, the CDR3 reads TGTGCCATCAGTGAGTCAGGGCAGGGAAATCAGCCCCAGCATTTT.